This T cell receptor (beta chain) was obtained from a study of T cells in localized non-small cell lung cancer. Study outcomes and limitations: Maximal T cell clonality occurred in uninvolved adjacent lung, with tumor ranking below it.

Concerning this clone itself: What it recognizes is unknown.

Only in-frame clones appear in the TCRdb table, and some are missing; sequencing was by immunoSEQ multiplex PCR. The sample lists tens of thousands of clones, about 85% occurring once. The CDR3 is 20 residues long. Germline loops: CDR1 LNHNV, CDR2 YYDKDF (reference sequence). Trimming at V came to 5 bases and at J to 4 bases, leaving 23 bases not matched to a gene. V is TRBV15 and J is TRBJ2-7; TRBD2 matches 10 bases. The input for sequencing was peripheral blood, taken before any cancer treatment. This sequence originates from a female donor of 60 years or more with stage II squamous cell lung carcinoma. The CDR3: CATSGRRRASGGLRTYEQYF. In nucleotides, the CDR3 is TGTGCCACCAGCGGCCGTCGGAGGGCTAGCGGGGGTCTACGGACGTACGAGCAGTACTTC. Looking up the rest from reference TRBV15 and TRBJ2-7 gives the full variable domain: DAMVIQNPRYQVTQFGKPVTLSCSQTLNHNVMYWYQQKSSQAPKLLFHYYDKDFNNEADTPDNFQSRRPNTSFCFLDIRSPGLGDTAMYLCATSGRRRASGGLRTYEQYFGPGTRLTVT.